A selection of T cell receptor beta chains follows, all from one sample in a study of T cells in Graves' hyperthyroidism and ophthalmopathy. TCRdb ran MiXCR on the multiplex PCR reads and lists one entry per CDR3 protein. Among a few hundred thousand distinct CDR3 sequences listed, 15% to 20% were seen once. The sample taken for sequencing was blood. These receptors were obtained from a woman aged 50 to 60 with Graves' hyperthyroidism. Each CDR3 is given with its conserved first and last residue. Fields, in order: D gene, clone size, J gene, V gene, CDR3 DNA, CDR3 protein. D genes are given only for firm matches. Rows give clone size only sometimes, using once, few, many, or a class for an expanded clone.

d_call: -; clone_size: many; j_call: TRBJ1-2; v_call: TRBV12-3/TRBV12-4; cdr3_nt: TGTGCCAGCAGAATCAGGGGTAGAGATGGCTACACCTTC; cdr3_aa: CASRIRGRDGYTF
d_call: -; clone_size: -; j_call: TRBJ2-3; v_call: TRBV5-1; cdr3_nt: TGCGCCAGCAGCTTGACTTTGGGCGGGATCACAGATACGCAGTATTTT; cdr3_aa: CASSLTLGGITDTQYF
d_call: -; clone_size: few; j_call: TRBJ2-2; v_call: TRBV7-7; cdr3_nt: TGTGCTAGCAGCTTGGGCAACGGTGCCGGGGAGCTGTTTTTT; cdr3_aa: CASSLGNGAGELFF
d_call: -; clone_size: -; j_call: TRBJ2-3; v_call: TRBV18; cdr3_nt: TGTGCCAGCTCACCGAGTCAGAAGGAGACAGATACGCAGTATTTT; cdr3_aa: CASSPSQKETDTQYF
d_call: -; clone_size: -; j_call: TRBJ2-5; v_call: TRBV29-1; cdr3_nt: TGCAGCTCCGCCAGGGGACAAGAGACCCAGTACTTC; cdr3_aa: CSSARGQETQYF
d_call: -; clone_size: -; j_call: TRBJ2-1; v_call: TRBV7-2; cdr3_nt: TGTGCCAGCAGCCCCATTAATGAGCAGTTCTTC; cdr3_aa: CASSPINEQFF
d_call: -; clone_size: -; j_call: TRBJ1-1; v_call: TRBV29-1; cdr3_nt: TGCAGCGTTTGGCGCGTGGCGGAAACTGAAGCTTTCTTT; cdr3_aa: CSVWRVAETEAFF
d_call: TRBD2; clone_size: -; j_call: TRBJ2-5; v_call: TRBV12-3/TRBV12-4; cdr3_nt: TGTGCCAGCGCCCAGCGGAGCGGGGCACAAGAGACCCAGTACTTC; cdr3_aa: CASAQRSGAQETQYF
d_call: TRBD1; clone_size: -; j_call: TRBJ2-5; v_call: TRBV5-5; cdr3_nt: TGTGCCAGCCGCCGGGTAACAGGGGGCGGGGAGACCCAGTACTTC; cdr3_aa: CASRRVTGGGETQYF
d_call: -; clone_size: few; j_call: TRBJ1-6; v_call: TRBV5-4; cdr3_nt: TGTGCCAGCAGCTTGGGCCAGGGCGGTAATTCACCCCTCCACTTT; cdr3_aa: CASSLGQGGNSPLHF
d_call: TRBD2; clone_size: many; j_call: TRBJ2-5; v_call: TRBV20-1; cdr3_nt: TGCAGTGCTATAGCGGGAGGGAGGGAGACCCAGTACTTC; cdr3_aa: CSAIAGGRETQYF
d_call: TRBD1; clone_size: -; j_call: TRBJ2-2; v_call: TRBV3-1; cdr3_nt: TGCGCCAGCAGCCGACGGACAGGGGATTCCCCCGGGGAGCTGTTTTTT; cdr3_aa: CASSRRTGDSPGELFF
d_call: TRBD1; clone_size: few; j_call: TRBJ2-2; v_call: TRBV5-1; cdr3_nt: TGCGCCAGCAGTCCTGAGGGACAGCCGAACACCGGGGAGCTGTTTTTT; cdr3_aa: CASSPEGQPNTGELFF
d_call: -; clone_size: -; j_call: TRBJ2-3; v_call: TRBV5-4; cdr3_nt: TGTGCCAGCAGCGCCTGGGGGGGGGGCGGTACGCAGTATTTT; cdr3_aa: CASSAWGGGGTQYF
d_call: -; clone_size: many; j_call: TRBJ2-2; v_call: TRBV18; cdr3_nt: TGTGCCAGCTCACCGGGAACTCCAAACACCGGGGAGCTGTTTTTT; cdr3_aa: CASSPGTPNTGELFF
d_call: TRBD1; clone_size: many; j_call: TRBJ1-2; v_call: TRBV2; cdr3_nt: TGTGCCAGCAGGCCGGGACAGGCTAACTATGGCTACACCTTC; cdr3_aa: CASRPGQANYGYTF
d_call: TRBD2; clone_size: once; j_call: TRBJ2-5; v_call: TRBV20-1; cdr3_nt: TGCAGTGCTGCAGGAGGGCTAGCGGGGTTGGAGACCCAGTACTTC; cdr3_aa: CSAAGGLAGLETQYF
d_call: -; clone_size: -; j_call: TRBJ2-2; v_call: TRBV19; cdr3_nt: TGTGCCAGCCAAGGGGTCCGGTCCGGGAAGCTGTTTTTT; cdr3_aa: CASQGVRSGKLFF
d_call: TRBD1; clone_size: -; j_call: TRBJ1-5; v_call: TRBV12-3/TRBV12-4; cdr3_nt: TGTGCCAGCAGTTTGACAGGGGGATATAGCAATCAGCCCCAGCATTTT; cdr3_aa: CASSLTGGYSNQPQHF
d_call: -; clone_size: many; j_call: TRBJ2-3; v_call: TRBV18; cdr3_nt: TGTGCCAGCTCACCACCGATCGGCGGGACAGGCACAGATACGCAGTATTTT; cdr3_aa: CASSPPIGGTGTDTQYF
d_call: -; clone_size: -; j_call: TRBJ2-3; v_call: TRBV7-3; cdr3_nt: TGTGCCAGCAGCTTAAGCAGGGAGCTCTCCGATACGCAGTATTTT; cdr3_aa: CASSLSRELSDTQYF
d_call: TRBD1; clone_size: -; j_call: TRBJ2-7; v_call: TRBV15; cdr3_nt: TGTGCCACCAGCAGAGTTCCGGGACAGTTCTACGAGCAGTACTTC; cdr3_aa: CATSRVPGQFYEQYF
d_call: -; clone_size: once; j_call: TRBJ2-2; v_call: TRBV5-1; cdr3_nt: TGCGCCAGCAGCTTTGGACTATTGGACACCGGGGAGCTGTTTTTT; cdr3_aa: CASSFGLLDTGELFF